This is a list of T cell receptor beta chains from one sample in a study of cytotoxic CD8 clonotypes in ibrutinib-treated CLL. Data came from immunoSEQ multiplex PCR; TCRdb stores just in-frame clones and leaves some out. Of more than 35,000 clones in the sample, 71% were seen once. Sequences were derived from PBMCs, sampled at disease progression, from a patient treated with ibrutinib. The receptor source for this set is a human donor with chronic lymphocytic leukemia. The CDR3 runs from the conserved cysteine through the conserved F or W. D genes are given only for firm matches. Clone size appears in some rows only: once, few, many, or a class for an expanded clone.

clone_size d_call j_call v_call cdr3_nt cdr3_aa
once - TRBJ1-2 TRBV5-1 TGCGCCAGCAGCCCCTCCTTTACAGACTATGGCTACACCTTC CASSPSFTDYGYTF
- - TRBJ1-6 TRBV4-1 TGCGCCAGCAGCCAAGGGGATCGGAATTCACCCCTCCACTTT CASSQGDRNSPLHF
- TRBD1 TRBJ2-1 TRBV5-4 TGTGCCAGCAGCTTGGGGGGCAGGGGGAGCTACAATGAGCAGTTCTTC CASSLGGRGSYNEQFF
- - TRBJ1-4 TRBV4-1 TGCGCCAGCAGCCAAGAAAACGTGGGAGGGGAGGAAGAAAAACTGTTTTTT CASSQENVGGEEEKLFF
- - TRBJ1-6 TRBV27 TGTGCCAGCAGTTTATGGGCCTCCTATAATTCACCCCTTCACTTT CASSLWASYNSPLHF
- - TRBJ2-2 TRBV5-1 TGCGCCAGCAGCTTAGGAGCGGTCGGGGAGCTGTTTTTT CASSLGAVGELFF
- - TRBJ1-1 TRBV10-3 TGTGCCATCAGTGAGTTTTCCGTGAACACTGAAGCTTTCTTT CAISEFSVNTEAFF
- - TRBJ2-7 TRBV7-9 TGTGCCAGCAGCTCCCCCGACCGGTCCACCTACGAGCAGTACTTC CASSSPDRSTYEQYF
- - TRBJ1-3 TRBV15 TGTGCCACCAGCGGCCCCGGGGGTCCCATCTCTGGAAACACCATATATTTT CATSGPGGPISGNTIYF
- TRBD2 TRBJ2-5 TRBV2 TGTGCCAGCAGTGAAAGGGCTAGCGGGGTACTCCAGTACTTC CASSERASGVLQYF
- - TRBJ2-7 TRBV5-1 TGCGCCAGCAGCTTGCAGACCAGGCCCGGTGGTCCCTACGAGCAGTACTTC CASSLQTRPGGPYEQYF
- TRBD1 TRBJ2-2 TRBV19 TGTGCCAGTAGCGGGACAGGGGGCTGGACCGGGGAGCTGTTTTTT CASSGTGGWTGELFF
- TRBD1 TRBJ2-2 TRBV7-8 TGTGCCAGCAGCTTAACACGCCACAAGCATAAGGGACAGGGTGGGACCGGGGAGCTGTTTTTT CASSLTRHKHKGQGGTGELFF
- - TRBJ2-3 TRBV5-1 TGCGCCAGCAGCTTGGTGCCGCCCACTAGCTCCCGGGGAGATACGCAGTATTTT CASSLVPPTSSRGDTQYF
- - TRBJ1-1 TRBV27 TGTGCCAGCAGTTTACAGGGGAGCATGAACACTGAAGCTTTCTTT CASSLQGSMNTEAFF
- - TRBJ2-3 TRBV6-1 TGTGCCAGCACCCGAATCGGGCGGTGGTTAGATACGCAGTATTTT CASTRIGRWLDTQYF
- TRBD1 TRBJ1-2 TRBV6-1 TGTGCCAGCAGTGCACAGGGGGGGTATTATGGCTACACCTTC CASSAQGGYYGYTF
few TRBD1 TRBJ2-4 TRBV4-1 TGCGCCAGCAGCCAGGGACCCGACAGGGCTACCAAAAACATTCAGTACTTC CASSQGPDRATKNIQYF
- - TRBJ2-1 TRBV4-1 TGCGCCAGCAGCCAAGAGAATTACAATGAGCAGTTCTTC CASSQENYNEQFF
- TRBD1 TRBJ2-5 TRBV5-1 TGCGCCAGCAGCTCCAGAGGACAGGGGGAAGAGACCCAGTACTTC CASSSRGQGEETQYF
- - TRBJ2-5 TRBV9 TGTGCCAGCAGCCCTTCGGGGCTTGAAGAGGGGACCCAGTACTTC CASSPSGLEEGTQYF
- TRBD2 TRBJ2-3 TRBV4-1 TGCGCCAGCAGCCAAGATTTGTCTAGCGGGGGTTCTAGCACAGATACGCAGTATTTT CASSQDLSSGGSSTDTQYF
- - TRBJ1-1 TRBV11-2 TGTGCCAGCAGCCCCCGGGGTGAGTCTGAAGCTTTCTTT CASSPRGESEAFF
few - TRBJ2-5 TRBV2 TGTGCCAGCAGAAAGGGGGAGACCCAGTACTTC CASRKGETQYF
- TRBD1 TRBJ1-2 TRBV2 TGTGCCAGCAGGTACACAGGGGCGGATGGCTACACCTTC CASRYTGADGYTF
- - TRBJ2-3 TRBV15 TGTGCCTCCCGGGACCAAAACACAGATACGCAGTATTTT CASRDQNTDTQYF
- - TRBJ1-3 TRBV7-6 TGTGCCAGCAGCTTAAGGGAAAATGGAAACACCATATATTTT CASSLRENGNTIYF
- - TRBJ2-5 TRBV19 TGTGCCAGTAGTATAGTTCTGGGGTTAGAGACCCAGTACTTC CASSIVLGLETQYF
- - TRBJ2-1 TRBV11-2 TGTGCCAGCAGCCCAGGGACGTCCCCCGGGTCCTACAATGAGCAGTTCTTC CASSPGTSPGSYNEQFF
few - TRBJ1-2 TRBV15 TGTGCCACCAGCAGAGATCGAGGGGCGGGCTATGGCTACACCTTC CATSRDRGAGYGYTF
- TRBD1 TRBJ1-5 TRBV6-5 TGTGCCAGCAGTTACCCGGGACAGGGCGATCAGCCCCAGCATTTT CASSYPGQGDQPQHF